This T cell receptor beta chain appears in the sequencing data of a study of T-cell memory formation after mild COVID-19. Study-wide background: The two donors had largely donor-specific TCR clusters.

Amplification by 5'RACE using constant-segment primers produced TCR alpha and TCR beta cDNA libraries that carried sample barcodes and UMIs. A single record per CDR3 protein comes from TCRdb applying MiXCR to the 5' RACE reads. The sample lists roughly 280,000 distinct CDR3 sequences; roughly 17% were seen once. General study results and limits: Among contracting clones, CD4+ were mainly CM/EM and CD8+ enriched in EMRA. The pre-infection memory compartment contained some responding clones, suggesting cross-reactive memory joined.

V was cut by 1 base and J by 3 bases, with 7 bases left in between. Looked up from germline, CDR1 is DFQATT and CDR2 is SNEGSKA (reference sequence). The CDR3 contains 13 residues. Of note for this clonotype: Its specificity is not known.

The J gene is TRBJ2-1, the V gene TRBV20-1; possibly TRBD1 for D (5 bases). This clonotype was obtained from a man aged 18-30 years who had mild COVID-19 (a few samples of this study predate the infection). Cell type and time point are not known. The sequenced sample was PBMCs or a T cell subset sorted from them (not recorded which). The CDR3 spells CSARGGLYNEQFF. DNA for the CDR3: TGCAGTGCTAGAGGGGGCCTCTACAATGAGCAGTTCTTC.